A single sample gave rise to the 28 T cell receptor beta chains below, sequenced in a study of response to subunit inactivated influenza vaccine. MiXCR was run by TCRdb on the RT-PCR reads, yielding one entry per CDR3 protein. The sample has about 520,000 distinct CDR3 sequences; 7.2% are singletons. Sequences were derived from PBMCs from blood, sampled around 25 months after vaccination. The receptors stem from a man aged 50 to 69 who received an inactivated influenza vaccine.

The sample holds a few counts of this clonotype. V gene TRBV6-5 combines with J gene TRBJ2-2; 16 nucleotides agree with TRBD2. Germline trimming cut 4 bases from V and 6 bases from J; bases unmatched to any gene: 5. Germline V lookup: CDR1 MNHEY, CDR2 SVGAGI. The CDR3 has 17 amino acids. CDR3 residues: CASSSLGTSGGAGELFF. CDR3 bases: TGTGCCAGCAGTTCCCTCGGGACTAGCGGGGGGGCCGGGGAGCTGTTTTTT.

The chain joins TRBV4-1 to TRBJ2-2; D is tentatively TRBD1 or TRBD2 (6 bases each). Germline CDR1 is MGHRA and CDR2 is YSYEKL. Trimming stripped 0 bases from V and 5 bases from J, with 16 bases between. The CDR3 extends over 17 amino acids. The CDR3 nucleotides are TGCGCCAGCAGCCAAGATGGGGGCGCGGGGTGGACCGGGGAGCTGTTTTTT. Amino acid sequence: CASSQDGGAGWTGELFF.

This clonotype has more than one count but fewer than ten. CDR3 sequence: CSALGTRMNTEAFF. Here the CDR3 DNA reads TGCAGTGCCCTCGGGACGAGAATGAACACTGAAGCTTTCTTT. V usage is TRBV20-1 and J usage is TRBJ1-1; the D gene is possibly TRBD1 (5 bases). With 6 bases removed from V and 0 bases from J, the gap between germline ends came to 14 bases. The CDR3 runs 14 residues. Germline CDR1 is DFQATT and CDR2 is SNEGSKA (reference sequence).

This chain uses TRBV5-1 with TRBJ2-7; 8 bases match TRBD1. This CDR3 spans 16 amino acids. Germline loops: CDR1 SGHRS, CDR2 YFSETQ. V shed 4 bases, J shed 0 bases, and the junction held 9 bases outside the gene matches. DNA for the CDR3: TGCGCCAGCAGCAGAGCCGGGACAGGCTTCTCCTACGAGCAGTACTTC. This translates into CASSRAGTGFSYEQYF.

This clonotype was recorded many times. V is TRBV12-3 or TRBV12-4 and J is TRBJ2-1; D gene ambiguous. V lost 4 bases and J lost 10, with 11 bases in between. This CDR3 has 12 amino acids. The chain's CDR3 is CASSSLLEEQFF. The CDR3, as DNA: TGTGCCAGCAGTTCTCTGCTGGAGGAGCAGTTCTTC.

V is TRBV6-5 and J is TRBJ2-7; D not resolved. Trimming pared 2 bases from V and 0 bases from J, leaving 8 bases between. CDR3 length: 14 residues. Per the germline V gene, CDR1 is MNHEY and CDR2 is SVGAGI. Here the CDR3 DNA reads TGTGCCAGCAGTTACCGACGGGCCTCCTACGAGCAGTACTTC. It is translated as CASSYRRASYEQYF.

The genes are TRBV27 and TRBJ1-3; D gene unclear. Per the germline V gene, CDR1 is MNHEY and CDR2 is SMNVEV (reference sequence). V shed 8 bases and J shed 1 base, with 6 bases lying between them. CDR3 length: 12 amino acids. The CDR3 sequence is CASGHSGNTIYF. The CDR3 coding sequence is TGTGCCAGCGGGCATTCTGGAAACACCATATATTTT.

This clonotype was counted only a few times. The V and J genes are TRBV7-9 and TRBJ2-5; possibly TRBD2 for D (5 bases). Germline CDR1 and CDR2: SEHNR and FQNEAQ (reference sequence). The length of the CDR3 is 14 residues. Trimming shortened V by 5 bases and J by 6 bases, and 16 bases separated the two germline ends. The DNA of the CDR3 is TGTGCCAGCAGCCCCCCGGGGAGCATAAAGACCCAGTACTTC. Protein sequence: CASSPPGSIKTQYF.

This clonotype appeared many times. The rearrangement uses TRBV20-1 and TRBJ2-7, with 9 bases identical to TRBD2. V lost 2 bases and J lost 5; bases outside the gene matches: 4. CDR1 is DFQATT, CDR2 SNEGSKA, per germline (reference sequence). CDR3 length equals 13 residues. The CDR3 region is CSARSAGGHEQYF. The CDR3 DNA is TGCAGTGCTAGAAGCGCGGGAGGGCACGAGCAGTACTTC.

This chain connects TRBV12-3 or TRBV12-4 to TRBJ2-5, with 7 nucleotides matching TRBD1. The CDR3 runs 13 residues. Germline trimming cut 5 bases from V and 5 bases from J; bases unmatched to any gene: 5. In DNA form, the CDR3 reads TGTGCCAGCAGTATGACAGGGCGGGAGACCCAGTACTTC. This encodes CASSMTGRETQYF.

This chain connects TRBV6-2 or TRBV6-3 to TRBJ2-7; TRBD1 agrees at 7 bases. The length of the CDR3 is 15 residues. V lost 6 bases to trimming and J lost 1 base; unmatched junction nucleotides: 9. CDR1 and CDR2 from the germline V gene are MNHEY and SVGEGT. CDR3 coding DNA: TGTGCCAGCAGCCACCGGGACAGAGCATCCTACGAGCAGTACTTC. Translating gives CASSHRDRASYEQYF.

This clonotype appeared many times. The chain uses TRBV4-2 and TRBJ2-2; D is unresolved. V lost 7 bases to trimming and J lost 7 bases, with 7 bases between them. CDR1 is LGHNA and CDR2 is YNFKEQ in the germline V gene. This CDR3 contains 11 residues. CDR3 DNA sequence: TGTGCCAGCAACAAGGGCGGGGAGCTGTTTTTT. Its protein is CASNKGGELFF.

This chain joins TRBV5-1 and TRBJ2-1, with 10 positions matching TRBD1. The CDR3 sequence is 15 residues long. The J segment lost 8 bases and the V segment lost 3 bases, leaving 8 bases of the junction unmatched. Germline assignment: CDR1 SGHRS and CDR2 YFSETQ. The CDR3 spells CASSSPTGGGDEQFF. In DNA, the CDR3 is TGCGCCAGCAGCTCGCCGACAGGGGGCGGGGATGAGCAGTTCTTC.

The J gene is TRBJ2-1, the V gene TRBV4-3, with 9 bases fitting TRBD2. Germline values: CDR1 LGHNA, CDR2 YSLEER. This CDR3 spans 14 amino acids. The J segment lost 9 bases and the V segment lost 4 bases, leaving 7 bases of the junction unmatched. CDR3 residues: CASSPRTSDFEQFF. The CDR3 DNA reads as TGCGCCAGCAGCCCTCGGACTAGCGATTTTGAGCAGTTCTTC.

This clonotype was counted at least ten times. V is TRBV28 and J is TRBJ2-7; 7 bases fit TRBD1. V gave up 5 bases and J gave up 5 bases; unmatched junction bases: 9. CDR1 is MDHEN and CDR2 is SYDVKM in the germline V gene. The CDR3 is 14 residues long. The CDR3 reads CASSPGYRGNEQYF. As DNA, the CDR3 is TGTGCCAGCAGTCCCGGTTACAGGGGAAACGAGCAGTACTTC.

The rearrangement uses TRBV29-1 and TRBJ1-1; 9 bases align to TRBD1. The CDR3 extends over 20 amino acids. V shed 4 bases, J shed 0 bases, and the junction held 21 bases outside the gene matches. Germline V gene sequence: CDR1 SQVTM, CDR2 ANQGSEA. This CDR3 reads CSVVNSGAGTGRGLNTEAFF. DNA for the CDR3: TGCAGCGTTGTTAATAGTGGGGCCGGGACAGGGAGGGGGTTGAACACTGAAGCTTTCTTT.

The V call is TRBV19, the J call TRBJ1-2, with a possible D match to TRBD1 (6 bases). The CDR3 length is 14 residues. V lost 5 bases and J 8 bases, leaving 18 bases between the germline ends. CDR1 is LNHDA, CDR2 SQIVND, per germline (reference sequence). The CDR3 here is CASSVDRGLKGYTF. CDR3 sequence (DNA): TGTGCCAGTAGTGTGGATCGGGGGCTGAAGGGCTACACCTTC.

The V and J genes are TRBV28 and TRBJ2-2; TRBD1 or TRBD2 may be the D gene (6 bases each). CDR1 is MDHEN and CDR2 is SYDVKM in the germline V gene. The CDR3 is 17 amino acids. Trimming removed 2 bases from V and 0 bases from J, with 13 bases in between. The chain's CDR3 is CASSLRRGLANTGELFF. For the CDR3, the DNA is TGTGCCAGCAGTTTACGCAGGGGACTCGCGAACACCGGGGAGCTGTTTTTT. The full variable domain, completed using reference TRBV28 and TRBJ2-2, is DVKVTQSSRYLVKRTGEKVFLECVQDMDHENMFWYRQDPGLGLRLIYFSYDVKMKEKGDIPEGYSVSREKKERFSLILESASTNQTSMYLCASSLRRGLANTGELFFGEGSRLTVL.

This clonotype was observed a handful of times. The rearrangement links TRBV12-3 or TRBV12-4 to TRBJ2-7; D gene ambiguous. Deletions cut 2 bases from V and 3 bases from J, with 8 bases between. CDR3 length: 13 residues. The CDR3 sequence is CASSLNTYYEQYF. CDR3 DNA sequence: TGTGCCAGCAGTTTAAACACTTACTACGAGCAGTACTTC.

This clonotype was counted between two and nine times. The V call is TRBV29-1, the J call TRBJ2-3, with TRBD2 matching 12 bases. In germline, CDR1 is SQVTM, CDR2 ANQGSEA. V dropped 8 bases and J dropped 3; count of bases not matched to a gene: 9. The CDR3 loop spans 15 amino acids. DNA for the CDR3: TGCAGCATTACAGCCGGGACTAGCGGGACAGATACGCAGTATTTT. Translating gives CSITAGTSGTDTQYF.

This clonotype was picked up many times. V and J are TRBV12-3 or TRBV12-4 and TRBJ2-2; TRBD2 matches at 13 bases. This CDR3 is 16 amino acids long. Trimming cost V 5 bases and J 7 bases; bases outside gene matches: 7. The CDR3 region is CASSPTSGGIIGELFF. The CDR3 region has the DNA TGTGCCAGCAGTCCGACTAGCGGGGGGATTATCGGGGAGCTGTTTTTT.

In this sample, this clonotype turned up a few times. The chain recombines TRBV20-1 with TRBJ2-7; 9 positions agree with TRBD2. V lost 3 bases and J lost 3; bases outside the gene matches: 3. The CDR3 loop spans 13 amino acids. Germline V gene sequence: CDR1 DFQATT, CDR2 SNEGSKA (reference sequence). CDR3: CSASQREVYEQYF. The CDR3 DNA is TGCAGTGCTAGCCAGCGGGAGGTCTACGAGCAGTACTTC.

This clonotype has a count of ten or more. The chain combines TRBV12-3 or TRBV12-4 with TRBJ2-1; D might be TRBD2 (6 bases). The CDR3 has 13 amino acids. V was trimmed by 8 bases and J by 10 bases, leaving 18 bases between them. The CDR3 protein is CASSNKGGAEQFF. The CDR3 nucleotides are TGTGCCAGCTCCAATAAAGGCGGGGCCGAGCAGTTCTTC.

The chain is built from TRBV28 and TRBJ1-3, with D possibly matching TRBD1 (5 bases). CDR3 length: 14 amino acids. V dropped 4 bases and J dropped 8 bases, with 15 bases sitting between them. Germline CDR1 reads MDHEN; CDR2 reads SYDVKM. This chain's CDR3 is CASSSYQGGDTIYF. In DNA, the CDR3 is TGTGCCAGCAGTTCTTACCAGGGTGGTGACACCATATATTTT.

This clonotype was counted ten times or more. This chain joins TRBV20-1 and TRBJ1-2; the D is unclear. The CDR3 sequence is 15 residues long. Germline V CDR1 and CDR2: DFQATT, SNEGSKA (reference sequence). The V gene lost 0 bases and the J gene lost 1 base, with 12 bases spanning the gap. The CDR3 region is CSARDSTGINYGYTF. CDR3 nucleotides: TGCAGTGCTAGAGATTCTACGGGGATTAACTATGGCTACACCTTC.

The chain employs TRBV6-1 and TRBJ1-1; the D is unclear. The CDR3 has 13 residues. The V gene lost 8 bases and the J gene lost 0 bases, with 10 bases spanning the gap. CDR1 is MNHNS, CDR2 SASEGT, per germline. CDR3 sequence (DNA): TGTGCCAGCGGAGCACGGATGAACACTGAAGCTTTCTTT. It encodes CASGARMNTEAFF.

The chain couples TRBV7-3 to TRBJ2-3, with D possibly being TRBD2 (5 bases). Looked up from germline, CDR1 is SGHTA and CDR2 is FQGTGA. This CDR3 comprises 17 residues. Trimming left V 0 bases short and J 1 base short, with 14 bases between. CDR3 region: CASSLTGQPRGTDTQYF. The CDR3 nucleotides read TGTGCCAGCAGCTTAACGGGCCAGCCGAGGGGCACAGATACGCAGTATTTT.

Of note for this clonotype: This may stem from a read error, because a much larger clone lies one nucleotide away. The rearrangement joins TRBV6-2 or TRBV6-3 to TRBJ2-2; 8 nucleotides agree with TRBD1. The germline V gene encodes CDR1 MNHEY and CDR2 SVGEGT. With V trimmed by 0 bases and J by 7 bases, 1 base remained unmatched. The CDR3 sequence is 14 residues long. CDR3 in DNA: TGTGCCAGCAGTTACTCCGGGACAGGCGGGGAGCTGTTTTTT. Protein product: CASSYSGTGGELFF.